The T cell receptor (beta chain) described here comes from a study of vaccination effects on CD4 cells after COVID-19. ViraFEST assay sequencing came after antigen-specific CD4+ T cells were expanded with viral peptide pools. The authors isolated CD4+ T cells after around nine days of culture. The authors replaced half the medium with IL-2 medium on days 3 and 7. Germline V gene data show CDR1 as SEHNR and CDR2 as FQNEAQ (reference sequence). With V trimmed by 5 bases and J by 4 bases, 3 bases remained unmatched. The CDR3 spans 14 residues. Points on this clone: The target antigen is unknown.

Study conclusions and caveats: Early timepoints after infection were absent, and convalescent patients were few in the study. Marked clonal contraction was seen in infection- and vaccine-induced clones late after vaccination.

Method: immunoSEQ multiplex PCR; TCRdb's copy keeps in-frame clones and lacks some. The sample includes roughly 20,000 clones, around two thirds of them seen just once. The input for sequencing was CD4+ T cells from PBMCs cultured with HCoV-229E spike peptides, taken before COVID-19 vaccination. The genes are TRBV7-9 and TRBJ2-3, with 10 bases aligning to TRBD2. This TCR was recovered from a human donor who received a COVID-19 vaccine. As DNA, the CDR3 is TGTGCCAGCAGCCCTAGCGGGAGCGCAGATACGCAGTATTTT. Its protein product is CASSPSGSADTQYF.